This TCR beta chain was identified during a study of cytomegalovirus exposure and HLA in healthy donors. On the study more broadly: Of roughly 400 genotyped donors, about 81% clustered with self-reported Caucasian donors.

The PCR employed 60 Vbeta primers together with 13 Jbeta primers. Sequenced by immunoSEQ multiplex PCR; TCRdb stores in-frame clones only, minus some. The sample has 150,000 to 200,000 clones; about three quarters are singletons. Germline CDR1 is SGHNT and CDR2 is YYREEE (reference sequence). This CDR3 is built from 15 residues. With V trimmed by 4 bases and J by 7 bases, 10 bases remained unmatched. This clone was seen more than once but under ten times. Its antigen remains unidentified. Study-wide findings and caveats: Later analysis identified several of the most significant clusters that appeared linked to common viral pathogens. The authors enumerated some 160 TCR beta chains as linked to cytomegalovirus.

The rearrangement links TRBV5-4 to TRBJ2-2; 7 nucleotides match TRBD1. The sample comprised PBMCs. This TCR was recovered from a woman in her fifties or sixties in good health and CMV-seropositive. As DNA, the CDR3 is TGTGCCAGCAGCACTCCAGGGGGATCGGGCGGGGAGCTGTTTTTT. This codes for CASSTPGGSGGELFF. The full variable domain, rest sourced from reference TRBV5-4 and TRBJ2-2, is ETGVTQSPTHLIKTRGQQVTLRCSSQSGHNTVSWYQQALGQGPQFIFQYYREEENGRGNFPPRFSGLQFPNYSSELNVNALELDDSALYLCASSTPGGSGGELFFGEGSRLTVL.